This record covers a single TCR beta chain. The antigen it binds to is not known. A much larger clone sits a single nucleotide away, making a read error possible. Spanning cysteine to phenylalanine, the CDR3 consists of 17 amino acids. Only CDR3 DNA is held: 51 bases, read in frame from base 1. Taken from the germline V gene, the CDR1 and CDR2 loops are SGHTA and FQGTGA. The entry originates in a study of regulatory T cells in long-lasting Graves disease (dated by TCRdb to about 2021). Study-level background: Patients with newly diagnosed Graves' disease had been on antithyroid drugs for under 3 months. The study took place in China and was registered as a clinical trial. A total of about 33 samples were covered by TCR sequencing, comprising approximately 13 persistent and around 20 newly diagnosed Graves' disease patients. Peripheral blood TCR sequencing and RNA sequencing compared persistent Graves' disease patients with newly diagnosed Graves' disease patients. What the study reported, not specific to this receptor: Only the TCR beta chain was sequenced and analyzed. Peripheral blood alone was examined, since thyroid tissue, which constituted the primary lesion, could not be accessed. TRBV28, TRBJ1-2 and TRBJ2-5 were preferentially used in persistent disease, while TRBV20-1 and TRBJ2-1 were favored in newly diagnosed disease. Compared with newly diagnosed patients, persistent Graves' disease patients had lower TCR Shannon entropy and fewer highly expanded clones, which suggests clonal expansion. Persistent patients shared more public clonotypes among themselves (over 2,500) than newly diagnosed patients did (approximately 900). The authors acknowledged the small sample size as a limitation that may reduce accuracy.

The time point label corresponds to: newly diagnosed GD, antithyroid drugs for less than 3 months. RNA was extracted from PBMCs in TRIzol for both TCR sequencing and RNA sequencing. The diagnosis of Graves' disease followed American Thyroid Association guidelines. Patients were recruited from an endocrinology department in Xi'an, China. From each patient, about 9 milliliters of peripheral blood was collected into an EDTA anticoagulant tube. Ficoll Paque Plus density gradient separation was used to isolate PBMCs, and no further T cell sorting was done. An Agilent 2100 Bioanalyzer and agarose gel were used to check RNA quality, while a NanoDrop 2000 measured RNA concentration. The protocol used for the library was multiplex PCR. The sequencer was an Illumina HiSeq 4000. TCR beta libraries were built with iRepertoire HTBI primers and Arm-PCR amplification of CDR3 regions. Before sequencing, the PCR products underwent gel purification. As for the authors' bioinformatics: Gene usage analysis of CDR3 amino acid clonotypes used the 62 TRBV and 14 TRBJ segments found across samples. COPE and FqMerger were used to merge filtered high-quality paired reads into contigs. BLAST was used to align contigs to the IMGT TRBV, TRBD and TRBJ reference genes, and CDR3 was defined following IMGT. Any clonotype with a frequency above 0.1% was classified as a highly expanded clone. Shannon entropy was used to measure repertoire diversity, and the Gini coefficient was used to measure V-J evenness. Public clonotypes were defined as clonotypes shared by more than one individual. TCRdb redid the processing of the public reads, applying fastp at Q25 and MiXCR, and retained in-frame beta chains. All rows with the same CDR3 protein become a single entry with the most common DNA and genes. TCRdb, not the authors, supplied the V and J calls. The sample records roughly 420,000 distinct CDR3 sequences, roughly 15% of which are singletons. The top ten hold around 10% of the sample.

These data were also reused for a study on T cells in Graves' hyperthyroidism and ophthalmopathy. The second study also describes: A patient counted as having stable Graves' hyperthyroidism if no progression to ophthalmopathy occurred over 18 months of follow-up. The hyperthyroidism patients were between 18 and 65 years old and newly diagnosed, with a disease duration of less than 2 months. Exclusion was applied to patients with uncontrolled infections, other autoimmune diseases, pregnancy or lactation. Diagnoses relied on clinical symptoms, serum thyroxine and TRAb, thyroid ultrasound and orbital computed tomography. The first round of RT-PCR for the TCR CDR3 was performed with the HTBI primer set and the Qiagen OneStep RT-PCR kit. Most expanded thyroid clonotypes (frequency above 0.001) were also detected in blood, a finding suggesting that blood repertoires may reflect thyroid immune responses. A model built on a 13 V-J signature distinguished ophthalmopathy from stable hyperthyroidism, reaching 85% to 90% sensitivity and around 81% specificity in cross-validation and 80%/75% in testing. In validation, the model predicted progression to ophthalmopathy a median of about 6.5 months before onset, with 70% to 71% sensitivity and 72.22% specificity. To identify TCR V-J signatures that set the groups apart, the researchers used a discovery cohort of 100 patients, made up of roughly 45 with Graves' ophthalmopathy and around 58 with stable Graves' hyperthyroidism. Whether ophthalmopathy could be predicted prospectively was tested in an independent validation cohort made up of under 20 hyperthyroidism patients plus 17 patients who later progressed to ophthalmopathy. The approximately 90 discovery patients were randomly split 7:3 into training and test sets. Thyroid tissue and blood T-cell repertoires from over 5 Graves' hyperthyroidism patients were also compared in the study. Following sampling, methimazole starting at 30 mg daily was given to hyperthyroidism patients, and high-dose intravenous methylprednisolone was given to ophthalmopathy patients. The libraries were constructed in a second round of multiplex PCR and then size-selected and purified. Paired-end sequencing of the libraries was performed with 100 bp reads on an Illumina HiSeq2000. SOAPnuke was used to process the raw data, with reads discarded if the reads contained adapters or uncalled bases, had a mean Phred below 15, or lacked an exact constant-primer or identifier match. COPE v1.2.5 was used to merge high-quality paired reads, and clonotypes were defined as unique nucleotide sequences. MiTCR v1.1 was used to align clonotypes to the IMGT TRBV, TRBD and TRBJ reference segments. The analysis was restricted to V-J combinations with a frequency above 0.0001, which together covered 99% to 99.2% of the repertoires. A TCS score was defined as the ratio between F50 (clonal expansion) and ExV (chaos), using BLOSUM62-based TCRdist between CDR3 peptides within each V-J. Welch's t-statistics and random forest reduced roughly 540 V-J features to some 14, which were used in a naive Bayes classifier (R e1071). Sample size was not statistically predetermined, and investigators were not blinded to group allocation. According to the paper, TCR Vbeta CDR3 sequencing was carried out on approximately 140 peripheral blood samples, which came from more than 40 ophthalmopathy, around 74 hyperthyroidism and some 17 progressor patients.

Sequencing used peripheral blood mononuclear cells (PBMCs), obtained at new diagnosis, from a patient treated with antithyroid drugs. The sequence is built from TRBV7-3 and TRBJ2-1, with 12 bases in between that match TRBD2. The origin of this receptor is a woman aged 25 to 39 with Graves disease. Donor details come from another sample of the same person, matched by shared clones. At the DNA level, the sequence is TGTGCCGGCAGTCCCCCACCTAGCGGGAGGGCCGGACATGAGCAGTTCTTC. Its translation is CAGSPPPSGRAGHEQFF.